These 28 T cell receptor beta chains were sequenced from one sample in a study of blood T cell repertoires in COVID-19. TCRdb's copy holds only in-frame clones and misses some; the assay was immunoSEQ multiplex PCR. The sample yields 150,000 or so clones, around nine tenths seen once. The sequenced sample was peripheral blood. The origin of the receptors is a woman between 65 and 79 years old with COVID-19, enrolled during active disease.

The J gene is TRBJ2-7, the V gene TRBV15, with TRBD1 as a possible D gene (5 bases). Germline V CDR1 and CDR2: LNHNV, YYDKDF (reference sequence). Trimming cost V 0 bases and J 0 bases, with 9 bases left between them. The CDR3 spans 15 residues. CDR3 DNA sequence: TGTGCCACCAGCAGAGAAAGGGGAAGCTCCTACGAGCAGTACTTC. It is translated as CATSRERGSSYEQYF.

This clone was detected only once. The J gene is TRBJ2-3, the V gene TRBV20-1; 8 bases match TRBD1. CDR1 is DFQATT and CDR2 is SNEGSKA in the germline V gene (reference sequence). V shed 3 bases, J shed 6 bases, and the junction held 14 bases outside the gene matches. The CDR3 sequence is 16 residues long. The CDR3 is CSASPRTTNRGDTQYF. CDR3 DNA: TGCAGTGCTAGTCCCAGGACTACCAACAGGGGGGATACGCAGTATTTT.

This clone has just a few counts. The rearrangement links TRBV6-5 to TRBJ2-2; D ambiguous. The CDR3 sequence is 13 residues long. Trimming removed 11 bases from V and 1 base from J, with 11 bases in between. Germline lookup yields CDR1 MNHEY and CDR2 SVGAGI. CDR3 bases: TGTGCCCTACAGAACGTGAACACCGGGGAGCTGTTTTTT. Its translation is CALQNVNTGELFF.

The chain is built from TRBV10-3 and TRBJ2-1; 13 nucleotides agree with TRBD2. CDR3 length: 18 amino acids. Looked up from germline, CDR1 is ENHRY and CDR2 is SYGVKD. Trimming at V came to 4 bases and at J to 0 bases, leaving 6 bases not matched to a gene. CDR3 loop: CAISGLAGGWGSYNEQFF. CDR3 bases: TGTGCCATCAGTGGACTAGCGGGGGGCTGGGGCTCCTACAATGAGCAGTTCTTC.

The table lists this clone with a few counts. This chain connects TRBV27 to TRBJ2-3; no clear D. V was trimmed by 6 bases and J by 4 bases, leaving 8 bases between them. Germline V gives CDR1 MNHEY, CDR2 SMNVEV (reference sequence). This CDR3 has 12 amino acids. This CDR3 reads CASSSSSDTQYF. CDR3 bases: TGTGCCAGCAGCTCCTCCTCAGATACGCAGTATTTT.

The rearrangement uses TRBV7-9 and TRBJ1-2, with D possibly being TRBD1 (6 bases). This CDR3 has 12 residues. V was cut by 5 bases and J by 7 bases, with 11 bases left in between. Per germline, CDR1 SEHNR and CDR2 FQNEAQ (reference sequence). CDR3 protein: CASSQKGGGYTF. CDR3 coding DNA: TGTGCCAGCAGCCAGAAAGGGGGTGGCTACACCTTC.

The V gene is TRBV7-6, the J gene TRBJ2-7, with TRBD1 identical over 7 bases. The CDR3 is 14 amino acids. The germline V gene encodes CDR1 SGHVS and CDR2 FNYEAQ. Trimming removed 5 bases from V and 3 bases from J; junction bases left unmatched: 7. The CDR3 sequence is CASSPRQGNYEQYF. The CDR3 nucleotides are TGTGCCAGCAGCCCTAGACAGGGAAACTACGAGCAGTACTTC.

The chain couples TRBV4-1 to TRBJ1-6; 10 bases match TRBD1. V was pared by 4 bases and J by 6 bases, with 3 bases of the junction left unmatched. In germline, CDR1 is MGHRA, CDR2 YSYEKL. CDR3 length equals 15 residues. The CDR3 bases are TGCGCCAGCAGCCCGGGACAGGGGCCTAATTCACCCCTCCACTTT. Encoded protein: CASSPGQGPNSPLHF.

This chain uses TRBV18 with TRBJ2-5; 10 bases are shared with TRBD2. CDR3 length equals 16 residues. V dropped 0 bases and J dropped 5; count of bases not matched to a gene: 6. Germline V gene lookup returns CDR1 KGHSH and CDR2 LQKENI. CDR3 loop: CASSPPSGGARETQYF. As DNA, the CDR3 is TGTGCCAGCTCACCACCAAGCGGGGGGGCCCGGGAGACCCAGTACTTC.

Here the CDR3 DNA reads TGTGCCACCAGCAGTCCCGGGGACAGGGGCCGGAACACTGAAGCTTTCTTT. Protein: CATSSPGDRGRNTEAFF. V and J are TRBV15 and TRBJ1-1; 10 bases are shared with TRBD1. The V gene end was trimmed by 3 bases and the J gene end by 1 base; junction bases not matched to a gene: 8. Germline V gene sequence: CDR1 LNHNV, CDR2 YYDKDF (reference sequence). The CDR3 totals 17 residues.

The V gene is TRBV7-2, the J gene TRBJ2-1, with D perhaps matching TRBD2 (6 bases). Trimming removed 4 bases at V and 3 bases at J, with 10 bases between. The CDR3 consists of 14 residues. Germline-derived CDR1 and CDR2 are SGHTA and FQGNSA. The CDR3 reads CASSSGLYYNEQFF. CDR3 nucleotides: TGTGCCAGCAGCTCGGGACTCTACTACAATGAGCAGTTCTTC.

The V call is TRBV10-3, the J call TRBJ2-7; possible D gene TRBD1, 6 bases. Trimming took 0 bases from V and 3 from J, leaving 12 bases between them. This CDR3 spans 15 amino acids. Germline-derived CDR1 and CDR2 are ENHRY and SYGVKD. The CDR3 DNA is TGTGCCATCAGTGAGTCGACAGGTGGGGGCTACGAGCAGTACTTC. Translated: CAISESTGGGYEQYF.

This clone has only one observation. The chain joins TRBV6-2 or TRBV6-3 to TRBJ2-1, with a tentative D call TRBD2 (5 bases). In germline, CDR1 is MNHEY, CDR2 SVGEGT. V lost 5 bases to trimming and J lost 0 bases, with 17 bases between them. The length of the CDR3 is 17 residues. The CDR3 sequence is CASSTVWTGSSYNEQFF. CDR3 nucleotide sequence: TGTGCCAGCAGTACCGTATGGACGGGGAGCTCCTACAATGAGCAGTTCTTC.

V gene TRBV19 combines with J gene TRBJ1-3; D remains unclear. CDR1 is LNHDA, CDR2 SQIVND, per germline (reference sequence). The CDR3 is 16 amino acids. Trimming pared 5 bases from V and 0 bases from J, leaving 14 bases between. The CDR3: CASSPTFRSSGNTIYF. CDR3 nucleotides: TGTGCCAGTAGTCCCACCTTTCGGAGCTCTGGAAACACCATATATTTT.

V is TRBV6-5 and J is TRBJ1-6; 7 bases are a match to TRBD1. The CDR3 covers 15 residues. Germline V CDR1 and CDR2: MNHEY, SVGAGI. V shed 6 bases, J shed 4 bases, and the junction held 6 bases outside the gene matches. The CDR3 bases are TGTGCCAGCAGGGTGGGACAGATTTATAATTCACCCCTCCACTTT. Translated: CASRVGQIYNSPLHF.

The chain is built from TRBV5-6 and TRBJ2-2, with 7 nucleotides matching TRBD1. Germline CDR1 and CDR2: SGHDT and YYEEEE. V was clipped by 3 bases and J by 6 bases; unmatched bases: 17. The CDR3 contains 18 residues. CDR3 sequence (DNA): TGTGCCAGCAGCTCGCTGACGACAGGGTTTATCACTTCCGGGGAGCTGTTTTTT. Amino acid sequence: CASSSLTTGFITSGELFF.

This chain joins TRBV28 and TRBJ2-1, with D possibly being TRBD1 (6 bases). Trimming took 7 bases from V and 1 from J, leaving 11 bases between them. CDR3 size: 14 residues. CDR1 is MDHEN, CDR2 SYDVKM, per germline. This CDR3 is CASNTGQSYNEQFF. In DNA form, the CDR3 reads TGTGCCAGCAACACAGGGCAGTCCTACAATGAGCAGTTCTTC.

The chain links TRBV14 to TRBJ1-1; perhaps TRBD1 as D (6 bases). Trimming removed 3 bases from V and 10 bases from J, with 12 bases in between. The CDR3 covers 12 residues. The germline V gene has CDR1 SGHDN and CDR2 FVKESK. CDR3 in amino acids: CASSHLGGSAFF. CDR3 nucleotides: TGTGCCAGCAGCCACCTAGGGGGTTCAGCTTTCTTT.

The genes are TRBV5-6 and TRBJ2-2; 9 bases agree with TRBD1. The trim removed 2 bases at V and 6 bases at J, leaving 2 bases unmatched. CDR3 length equals 14 residues. Looked up from germline, CDR1 is SGHDT and CDR2 is YYEEEE. CDR3 amino acids: CASSFRQGAGELFF. Written as DNA, the CDR3 is TGTGCCAGCAGCTTCCGACAGGGGGCCGGGGAGCTGTTTTTT.

This clone was counted a few times. The chain links TRBV12-3 or TRBV12-4 to TRBJ2-7; unclear D gene. The CDR3 length is 12 residues. V lost 10 bases, J lost 3 bases, and 13 bases lay in between. The CDR3 loop reads CATHGPNYEQYF. As DNA, the CDR3 is TGTGCCACTCATGGGCCGAACTACGAGCAGTACTTC.

This clone occurred a few times. This chain joins TRBV30 and TRBJ1-4; the D gene is possibly TRBD1 (6 bases). The CDR3 has 15 amino acids. Trimming took 4 bases from V and 6 from J, leaving 18 bases between them. From germline, CDR1 is GTSNPN and CDR2 SVGIG (reference sequence). The CDR3 bases are TGTGCCTGGACGACAAGGGGGAGATCCGATGAAAAACTGTTTTTT. Protein: CAWTTRGRSDEKLFF. Looking up the rest from reference TRBV30 and TRBJ1-4 gives the full variable domain: SQTIHQWPATLVQPVGSPLSLECTVEGTSNPNLYWYRQAAGRGLQLLFYSVGIGQISSEVPQNLSASRPQDRQFILSSKKLLLSDSGFYLCAWTTRGRSDEKLFFGSGTQLSVL.

The chain uses TRBV6-2 or TRBV6-3 and TRBJ1-2, with D possibly being TRBD1 (5 bases). The CDR3 covers 13 residues. Between the trimmed V and J ends, which lost 2 bases and 2 bases, there was a span of 6 bases. CDR1 MNHEY and CDR2 SVGEGT come from the germline V gene. CDR3 coding DNA: TGTGCCAGCAGTTACCGACAGAACTATGGCTACACCTTC. Protein sequence: CASSYRQNYGYTF.

The chain couples TRBV7-9 to TRBJ2-2; no definite D call. The CDR3 contains 13 residues. The V gene lost 5 bases and the J gene lost 6 bases, with 10 bases spanning the gap. Germline CDR1 is SEHNR and CDR2 is FQNEAQ (reference sequence). The CDR3 spells CASSPHSAGELFF. Written as DNA, the CDR3 is TGTGCCAGCAGCCCACATTCTGCCGGGGAGCTGTTTTTT.

This chain links TRBV7-9 with TRBJ1-2; D remains ambiguous. CDR3 length equals 14 residues. V gave up 8 bases and J gave up 4 bases, with 17 bases separating them. The germline gives CDR1 SEHNR, CDR2 FQNEAQ (reference sequence). The CDR3 region has the DNA TGTGCCAGCCGTAGGACTATATCAACCTATGGCTACACCTTC. Protein: CASRRTISTYGYTF.

The V and J genes are TRBV27 and TRBJ1-2; D possibly corresponds to TRBD1 (6 bases). Germline-derived CDR1 and CDR2 are MNHEY and SMNVEV (reference sequence). CDR3 length equals 17 residues. Trimming took 3 bases from V and 6 from J, leaving 23 bases between them. As DNA, the CDR3 is TGTGCCAGCAGTTTGTTGCCCCCGGCTCAGAGGGGGAATGGCTACACCTTC. Its translation: CASSLLPPAQRGNGYTF.

The CDR3 reads CASRKMGRVWRTEAFF. CDR3 in DNA: TGTGCCAGCAGGAAAATGGGGAGGGTGTGGAGGACTGAAGCTTTCTTT. The chain couples TRBV28 to TRBJ1-1; D not certain. The germline V and J ends were trimmed by 6 bases and 5 bases, with 22 bases remaining between them. Germline V gene sequence: CDR1 MDHEN, CDR2 SYDVKM. The CDR3 runs 16 residues.

This chain joins TRBV5-1 and TRBJ2-7; TRBD1 agrees at 7 bases. Germline assignment: CDR1 SGHRS and CDR2 YFSETQ. This CDR3 has 14 residues. V was clipped by 2 bases and J by 3 bases; unmatched bases: 5. The CDR3 sequence: CASSLNRGDYEQYF. The DNA for the CDR3 is TGCGCCAGCAGCTTAAACAGGGGCGACTACGAGCAGTACTTC.

The rearrangement links TRBV19 to TRBJ1-2, with D hard to call. The CDR3 covers 13 residues. Looked up from germline, CDR1 is LNHDA and CDR2 is SQIVND (reference sequence). The V and J ends lost 4 bases and 1 base respectively, with 7 bases between them. CDR3 nucleotides: TGTGCCAGTAGTACTAGGATTAACTATGGCTACACCTTC. Translating it yields CASSTRINYGYTF.